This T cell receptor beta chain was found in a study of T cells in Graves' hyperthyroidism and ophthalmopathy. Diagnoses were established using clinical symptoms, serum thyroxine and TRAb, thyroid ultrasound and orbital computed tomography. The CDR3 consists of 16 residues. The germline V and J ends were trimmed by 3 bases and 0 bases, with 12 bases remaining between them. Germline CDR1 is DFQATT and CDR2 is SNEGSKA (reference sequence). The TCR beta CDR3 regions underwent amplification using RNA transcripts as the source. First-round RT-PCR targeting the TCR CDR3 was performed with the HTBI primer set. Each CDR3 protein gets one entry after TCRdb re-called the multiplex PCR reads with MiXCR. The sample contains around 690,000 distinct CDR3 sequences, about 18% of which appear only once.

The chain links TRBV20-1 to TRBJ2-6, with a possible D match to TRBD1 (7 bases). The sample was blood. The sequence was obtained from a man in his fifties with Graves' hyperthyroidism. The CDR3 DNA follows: TGCAGTGCTAGCCAGGGGGGCCCCTCTGGGGCCAACGTCCTGACTTTC. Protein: CSASQGGPSGANVLTF.